The 8 T cell receptor beta chains below were found in one sample sequenced in a study of blood T cell repertoires in COVID-19. Generated by immunoSEQ multiplex PCR, the TCRdb table keeps only in-frame clones and is missing some. This sample has a few hundred thousand clones, with around 84% found just once. The sequenced material came from peripheral blood. Every receptor here comes from a woman between 40 and 50 years old who had recovered from COVID-19.

This clone was seen once. V usage is TRBV6-2 or TRBV6-3 and J usage is TRBJ1-1, with D perhaps TRBD1 (6 bases). V was cut by 4 bases and J by 8 bases, with 11 bases left in between. CDR1 and CDR2 (germline): MNHEY, SVGEGT. The length of the CDR3 is 12 residues. CDR3 protein: CASSSDSDEAFF. CDR3 coding DNA: TGTGCCAGCAGTTCGGACAGTGACGAAGCTTTCTTT.

This clone was seen a few times. The chain uses TRBV3-1 (or the pseudogene TRBV3-2) and TRBJ1-3, with D unresolved. CDR3 length equals 17 residues. The V end was cut by 3 bases, the J end by 0 bases, with 15 bases between. Germline V gives CDR1 LGHDT, CDR2 YNNKEL (reference sequence). CDR3 residues: CASSQRAWGNSGNTIYF. The CDR3 DNA reads TGTGCCAGCAGCCAGAGGGCCTGGGGAAACTCTGGAAACACCATATATTTT.

The chain couples TRBV7-9 to TRBJ1-5; D is unclear. Trimming stripped 3 bases from V and 0 bases from J, with 3 bases between. CDR1 and CDR2 from the germline V gene are SEHNR and FQNEAQ (reference sequence). This CDR3 spans 13 amino acids. CDR3 nucleotides: TGTGCCAGCAGCTTGAGTAGCAATCAGCCCCAGCATTTT. Protein product: CASSLSSNQPQHF. Together with reference TRBV7-9 and TRBJ1-5, the CDR3 gives the full variable domain: DTGVSQNPRHKITKRGQNVTFRCDPISEHNRLYWYRQTLGQGPEFLTYFQNEAQLEKSRLLSDRFSAERPKGSFSTLEIQRTEQGDSAMYLCASSLSSNQPQHFGDGTRLSIL.

V and J are TRBV6-5 and TRBJ2-7, with 8 bases fitting TRBD1. This CDR3 region has 13 residues. The V gene end was trimmed by 11 bases and the J gene end by 2 bases; junction bases not matched to a gene: 8. Germline CDR1 MNHEY, CDR2 SVGAGI. CDR3 in DNA: TGTGCCTCCCATTTGACAGGGGCCTACGAGCAGTACTTC. The encoded protein is CASHLTGAYEQYF.

The V gene is TRBV21-1, the J gene TRBJ2-7; the table names TRBD2, a call not compared with the DNA. TRBV21-1 is deemed a pseudogene. CDR3 size: 14 residues. The CDR3 DNA sequence: TGTGCCAGCAGCAAAGTCTGGGAGAGCTACGAGCAGTACTTC. Its translation: CASSKVWESYEQYF.

This clone was detected only once. In DNA, the CDR3 is TGTGCCAGTACTACAGGGACGGTCCTGAACACTGAAGCTTTCTTT. Translating it yields CASTTGTVLNTEAFF. The chain links TRBV19 to TRBJ1-1; a possible D gene is TRBD1 (6 bases). Trimming shortened V by 7 bases and J by 0 bases, and 15 bases separated the two germline ends. The CDR3 loop spans 15 amino acids. Per germline, CDR1 LNHDA and CDR2 SQIVND (reference sequence).

The CDR3 loop is CASREGRENTEAFF. CDR3 DNA sequence: TGTGCCAGCAGGGAAGGACGGGAGAACACTGAAGCTTTCTTT. This chain joins TRBV4-2 and TRBJ1-1; no reliable D call. The germline V gene has CDR1 LGHNA and CDR2 YNFKEQ. Trimming stripped 6 bases from V and 1 base from J, with 12 bases between. The CDR3 is 14 amino acids.

The rearrangement links TRBV30 to TRBJ1-6; D call uncertain. The V end was cut by 1 base, the J end by 11 bases, with 6 bases between. This CDR3 is 11 amino acids long. Germline V gene lookup returns CDR1 GTSNPN and CDR2 SVGIG (reference sequence). The CDR3 DNA is TGTGCCTGGAGTGGAGACACACCCCTCCACTTT. This gives the protein CAWSGDTPLHF.